The rows below give T cell receptor beta chains drawn from one sample of a study of blood T cell repertoires in COVID-19. Using immunoSEQ multiplex PCR, the repertoire was profiled, and TCRdb retains in-frame clones only, with some absent. The sample shows 64,000 or so clones, 70% to 90% of them seen only once. The source material was peripheral blood. The receptors derive from a man aged 40-55 years with acute or convalescent COVID-19. CDR3s include the opening cysteine and the closing phenylalanine or tryptophan. Each record gives: J gene, V gene, D gene, clone size, CDR3 protein, CDR3 DNA. D genes are given only for firm matches. Part of the rows lack a size; the others show once, few, many or a class for expanded clones.

TRBJ2-7 TRBV6-5 TRBD1 NA CASSPGQGRPYEQYF TGTGCCAGCAGCCCCGGACAGGGGAGGCCCTACGAGCAGTACTTC
TRBJ1-1 TRBV5-1 NA once CASSTHTNTEAFF TGCGCCAGCAGCACCCACACGAACACTGAAGCTTTCTTT
TRBJ2-7 TRBV5-1 TRBD1 NA CASSWTGATYEQYF TGCGCCAGCAGCTGGACAGGGGCTACCTACGAGCAGTACTTC
TRBJ2-7 TRBV5-4 NA few CASSYDNYEQYF TGTGCCAGCAGCTACGACAATTACGAGCAGTACTTC
TRBJ1-2 TRBV4-1 TRBD1 NA CASSHTAARTGVEDGYTF TGCGCCAGCAGCCACACAGCAGCAAGGACAGGGGTCGAAGATGGCTACACCTTC
TRBJ1-2 TRBV10-3 NA NA CAISESMGANYGYTF TGTGCCATCAGTGAGTCGATGGGGGCAAACTATGGCTACACCTTC
TRBJ1-4 TRBV5-1 TRBD1 NA CASSSGQGGEKLFF TGCGCCAGCAGCTCGGGACAGGGAGGTGAAAAACTGTTTTTT
TRBJ2-1 TRBV29-1 NA NA CSVEVPRAGAYNEQFF TGCAGCGTTGAAGTCCCACGCGCGGGGGCTTACAATGAGCAGTTCTTC
TRBJ1-6 TRBV10-3 TRBD1 NA CAISNTGGPPLHF TGTGCCATCAGTAACACAGGGGGACCACCCCTCCACTTT
TRBJ1-6 TRBV6-1 NA once CASSEAASPGSPLHF TGTGCCAGCAGTGAAGCGGCGAGCCCGGGGTCACCCCTCCACTTT
TRBJ1-5 TRBV6-5 NA few CASSHPTGSQPQHF TGTGCCAGCAGTCATCCTACGGGGAGTCAGCCCCAGCATTTT
TRBJ1-2 TRBV5-1 NA NA CASSLAPGANYGYTF TGCGCCAGCAGCTTGGCCCCAGGGGCTAACTATGGCTACACCTTC
TRBJ1-5 TRBV7-7 NA NA CASSLARPQHF TGTGCCAGCAGCCTGGCCCGACCCCAGCATTTT
TRBJ2-6 TRBV11-2 NA NA CASSPRPGANVLTF TGTGCCAGCAGCCCCCGTCCTGGGGCCAACGTCCTGACTTTC
TRBJ2-5 TRBV19 TRBD2 NA CASKSAGGVETQYF TGTGCCAGTAAATCAGCGGGGGGCGTAGAGACCCAGTACTTC
TRBJ2-2 TRBV3-1/TRBV3-2 TRBD1 once CASSQDNRGAGELFF TGTGCCAGCAGCCAAGATAACAGGGGGGCCGGGGAGCTGTTTTTT
TRBJ1-6 TRBV7-6 TRBD1 NA CASSRLGTGENSPLHF TGTGCCAGCAGCCGCTTAGGGACAGGCGAAAATTCACCCCTCCACTTT
TRBJ2-2 TRBV4-2 NA once CASSQESPGDTGELFF TGTGCCAGCAGCCAAGAAAGCCCGGGAGACACCGGGGAGCTGTTTTTT
TRBJ1-1 TRBV14 NA few CASSYRVGTEAFF TGTGCCAGCAGCTACAGGGTAGGCACTGAAGCTTTCTTT
TRBJ2-7 TRBV5-1 TRBD1 NA CASSPTGILYEQYF TGCGCCAGCAGCCCGACAGGGATCCTCTACGAGCAGTACTTC
TRBJ1-5 TRBV5-4 NA NA CASSSGRHQPQHF TGTGCCAGCAGCTCAGGGAGGCATCAGCCCCAGCATTTT
TRBJ1-1 TRBV15 TRBD1 NA CATSRDSGGYTEAFF TGTGCCACCAGCAGAGATTCAGGGGGCTACACTGAAGCTTTCTTT
TRBJ2-7 TRBV11-3 TRBD2 NA CASSLPTSGGSKQYF TGTGCCAGCAGCTTACCCACTAGCGGGGGGAGTAAGCAGTACTTC
TRBJ1-1 TRBV14 NA NA CASSRYGREAFF TGTGCCAGCAGCCGTTATGGGCGAGAAGCTTTCTTT
TRBJ1-5 TRBV28 NA NA CASLDRGVGRPQHF TGTGCCAGCCTTGACCGCGGGGTGGGACGGCCCCAGCATTTT
TRBJ2-6 TRBV18 TRBD2 NA CASSRGGVLSSGANVLTF TGTGCCAGCTCCCGTGGGGGGGTCCTATCGTCTGGGGCCAACGTCCTGACTTTC
TRBJ1-2 TRBV7-9 TRBD1 NA CASSLETGTGPFTF TGTGCCAGCAGCCTAGAAACCGGGACAGGGCCCTTTACCTTC
TRBJ1-6 TRBV27 NA few CASSFRRTDNSPLHF TGTGCCAGCAGTTTCCGCAGGACTGATAATTCACCCCTCCACTTT
TRBJ2-7 TRBV5-5 NA NA CASRSRQGAIYEQYF TGTGCCAGCAGGTCCCGGCAGGGCGCGATCTACGAGCAGTACTTC
TRBJ1-2 TRBV4-1 TRBD1 NA CASTPDRGPGYTF TGCGCCAGCACCCCGGACAGGGGGCCTGGCTACACCTTC
TRBJ2-5 TRBV5-1 TRBD1 once CASSVGTGWEETQYF TGCGCCAGCAGCGTCGGGACAGGGTGGGAAGAGACCCAGTACTTC
TRBJ1-1 TRBV2 TRBD1 NA CASSPDRGYTEAFF TGTGCCAGCAGCCCGGACAGGGGATACACTGAAGCTTTCTTT
TRBJ1-2 TRBV19 NA NA CASSMGDNSIYGYTF TGTGCCAGTAGTATGGGGGACAATTCTATCTATGGCTACACCTTC
TRBJ1-2 TRBV5-1 TRBD1 NA CASSYVQGADGYTF TGCGCCAGCAGCTACGTACAGGGGGCAGATGGCTACACCTTC
TRBJ1-2 TRBV5-4 TRBD1 NA CASSLRTGEPKNGYTF TGTGCCAGCAGCTTGAGGACAGGCGAGCCCAAGAATGGCTACACCTTC
TRBJ2-1 TRBV30 TRBD2 NA CAWRGGGALIEQFF TGTGCCTGGAGAGGCGGGGGGGCTCTAATTGAGCAGTTCTTC
TRBJ1-1 TRBV12-5 TRBD1 NA CASGPGQGEAFF TGTGCTAGTGGCCCGGGACAGGGTGAAGCTTTCTTT
TRBJ1-1 TRBV9 NA NA CASSDRVGTEAFF TGTGCCAGCAGCGACCGGGTTGGGACTGAAGCTTTCTTT
TRBJ2-5 TRBV2 NA NA CASHTGSETQYF TGTGCCAGTCATACAGGGTCCGAGACCCAGTACTTC
TRBJ1-2 TRBV15 NA few CATSRDEEAYGYTF TGTGCCACCAGCAGAGATGAGGAGGCCTATGGCTACACCTTC
TRBJ1-3 TRBV6-5 NA NA CARIQGVSGNTIYF TGTGCCAGAATACAGGGCGTATCTGGAAACACCATATATTTT